These 2 T cell receptor beta chains originate from one sample sequenced in a study of shared clonotypes between healthy human individuals. Clones were read by immunoSEQ multiplex PCR, and TCRdb kept only the in-frame ones, dropping some. The table records roughly 500,000 clones, 60% to 80% of them present only once. The specimen sequenced was PBMCs. The receptors originated from a middle-aged woman in good health. Some clones in this sample may be carry-over from other donors' samples.

This clone was found a few times. V and J are TRBV27 and TRBJ2-7; D might be TRBD2 (6 bases). The CDR3 spans 14 residues. CDR1 is MNHEY and CDR2 is SMNVEV in the germline V gene (reference sequence). Trimming left V 3 bases short and J 3 bases short, with 12 bases between. CDR3 region: CASSFRGTYYEQYF. In nucleotides, the CDR3 is TGTGCCAGCAGTTTCCGGGGGACGTACTACGAGCAGTACTTC.

The rearrangement joins TRBV5-1 to TRBJ2-3, with D possibly being TRBD1 (5 bases). The V gene's germline CDR1 is SGHRS and CDR2 YFSETQ. CDR3 length: 14 residues. Trimming cost V 1 base and J 4 bases, with 10 bases left between them. The chain's CDR3 is CASSLQGGADTQYF. CDR3 sequence (DNA): TGCGCCAGCAGCTTGCAGGGTGGTGCAGATACGCAGTATTTT.